Below are 23 T cell receptor beta chains sequenced from a single sample in a study of blood T cell repertoires in COVID-19. The protocol was immunoSEQ multiplex PCR, while the TCRdb copy is restricted to in-frame clones and leaves out a portion. This table has more than 95,000 clones, 65% to 85% appearing once. Sequenced material: peripheral blood. These receptor sequences come from a young man with COVID-19, enrolled during active disease.

This clone was detected many times. The chain recombines TRBV6-5 with TRBJ2-2; 10 positions agree with TRBD1. CDR3 length: 13 amino acids. The germline V gene encodes CDR1 MNHEY and CDR2 SVGAGI. Trimming removed 8 bases from V and 3 bases from J; junction bases left unmatched: 0. The CDR3 here is CASGTGDTGELFF. The CDR3 nucleotides read TGTGCCAGCGGGACAGGGGACACCGGGGAGCTGTTTTTT.

CDR3 in amino acids: CATAGLAGGTGELFF. The CDR3 DNA sequence: TGTGCCACCGCGGGACTAGCGGGTGGAACCGGGGAGCTGTTTTTT. V and J are TRBV27 and TRBJ2-2, with 12 bases that match TRBD2. V gave up 10 bases and J gave up 5 bases; unmatched junction bases: 8. The CDR3 has 15 amino acids. Germline V lookup: CDR1 MNHEY, CDR2 SMNVEV (reference sequence).

This chain links TRBV2 with TRBJ1-5; D perhaps matches TRBD1 (6 bases). V lost 9 bases and J 3 bases, leaving 18 bases between the germline ends. This CDR3 spans 15 amino acids. Germline-derived CDR1 and CDR2 are SNHLY and FYNNEI. CDR3 protein: CASNVDSSTNQPQHF. The DNA for the CDR3 is TGTGCCAGTAACGTGGACAGCTCAACCAATCAGCCCCAGCATTTT. Supplemented by reference TRBV2 and TRBJ1-5, the full variable domain reads EPEVTQTPSHQVTQMGQEVILRCVPISNHLYFYWYRQILGQKVEFLVSFYNNEISEKSEIFDDQFSVERPDGSNFTLKIRSTKLEDSAMYFCASNVDSSTNQPQHFGDGTRLSIL.

Regarding this clone: Other nucleotide sequences from this sample produce the same CDR3. The genes are TRBV5-6 and TRBJ1-2; possible D gene TRBD1, 6 bases. Trimming stripped 2 bases from V and 3 bases from J, with 11 bases between. Germline assignment: CDR1 SGHDT and CDR2 YYEEEE. The CDR3 is made up of 14 amino acids. DNA for the CDR3: TGTGCCAGCAGCTTAGGGACACCGCACTATGGCTACACCTTC. It codes for CASSLGTPHYGYTF.

This sequence joins TRBV30 and TRBJ1-1, with a tentative D call TRBD1 (6 bases). Germline lookup yields CDR1 GTSNPN and CDR2 SVGIG (reference sequence). The CDR3 covers 13 residues. The V gene lost 2 bases and the J gene lost 5 bases, with 12 bases spanning the gap. In DNA form, the CDR3 reads TGTGCCTGGAGTAGGGGGTTAAGTACTGAAGCTTTCTTT. The encoded protein is CAWSRGLSTEAFF.

The chain uses TRBV20-1 and TRBJ2-7; 12 bases agree with TRBD2. Germline CDR1 and CDR2: DFQATT and SNEGSKA (reference sequence). The CDR3 sequence is 14 residues long. Losses at the gene ends were 3 bases for V and 5 bases for J; bases not matched to a gene: 5. The CDR3 loop reads CSASTSGRSHEQYF. Here the CDR3 DNA reads TGCAGTGCTAGTACTAGCGGGAGGTCCCACGAGCAGTACTTC.

The chain recombines TRBV6-6 with TRBJ1-6; unclear D gene. Germline CDR1 MNHNY, CDR2 SVGAGI (reference sequence). CDR3 length: 15 residues. The V end lost 0 bases, the J end lost 8 bases, and 11 bases lay between the germline ends. CDR3 sequence reads: CASSYSGVLDSPLHF. In DNA form, the CDR3 reads TGTGCCAGCAGTTACTCGGGAGTGTTGGATTCACCCCTCCACTTT.

The J gene is TRBJ2-7, the V gene TRBV23-1; D is uncertain. TRBV23-1 is an ORF for which the function is uncertain. This CDR3 is 15 amino acids long. V lost 1 base and J 0 bases, leaving 10 bases between the germline ends. CDR3 protein: CASSQFPDPSYEQYF. CDR3 DNA: TGCGCCAGCAGTCAATTCCCAGATCCCTCCTACGAGCAGTACTTC.

The chain carries TRBV4-1 and TRBJ1-5; D ambiguous. V lost 0 bases and J lost 7, with 7 bases in between. Germline assignment: CDR1 MGHRA and CDR2 YSYEKL. CDR3 length: 13 amino acids. CDR3 DNA sequence: TGCGCCAGCAGCCAAGACCCGAGGCAGCCCCAGCATTTT. This encodes CASSQDPRQPQHF.

The CDR3 sequence: CASAGGSGNTIYF. The CDR3 coding sequence is TGTGCCAGCGCTGGGGGGTCTGGAAACACCATATATTTT. V usage is TRBV28 and J usage is TRBJ1-3; D is perhaps TRBD1 (5 bases). Germline V gene lookup returns CDR1 MDHEN and CDR2 SYDVKM. The CDR3 spans 13 residues. V shed 8 bases and J shed 1 base, with 9 bases lying between them.

This sequence joins TRBV4-2 and TRBJ2-7; 9 bases line up with TRBD1. Germline CDR1 LGHNA, CDR2 YNFKEQ. This CDR3 region has 16 residues. Losses at the gene ends were 0 bases for V and 4 bases for J; bases not matched to a gene: 7. This chain's CDR3 is CASSQDQGTGNYEQYF. The CDR3 coding sequence is TGTGCCAGCAGCCAAGATCAGGGGACAGGGAATTACGAGCAGTACTTC.

The rearrangement links TRBV4-1 to TRBJ1-5; no firm D call. V shed 0 bases and J shed 7 bases, with 10 bases lying between them. From germline, CDR1 is MGHRA and CDR2 YSYEKL. There are 14 residues in the CDR3. The CDR3 DNA sequence: TGCGCCAGCAGCCAAGATCAGGCTCCCCAGCCCCAGCATTTT. Amino acids: CASSQDQAPQPQHF.

The chain joins TRBV5-1 to TRBJ2-5; possible D gene TRBD1, 6 bases. Germline values: CDR1 SGHRS, CDR2 YFSETQ. The CDR3 has 14 amino acids. V was clipped by 0 bases and J by 3 bases, with 9 bases between them. CDR3 sequence reads: CASSLGQGKETQYF. CDR3 nucleotide sequence: TGCGCCAGCAGCTTGGGGCAGGGGAAAGAGACCCAGTACTTC.

This clone was seen repeatedly, ten times or more. The CDR3 region has the DNA TGTGCCAGCAGCTTAGGCCAAGCGAACACTGAAGCTTTCTTT. It yields the protein CASSLGQANTEAFF. The rearrangement links TRBV13 to TRBJ1-1; D unresolved. The germline CDR1 and CDR2 sequences are PRHDT and FYEKMQ (reference sequence). CDR3 size: 14 residues. The V end lost 0 bases, the J end lost 1 base, and 6 bases lay between the germline ends. Full variable domain (remainder filled in from reference TRBV13 and TRBJ1-1): AAGVIQSPRHLIKEKRETATLKCYPIPRHDTVYWYQQGPGQDPQFLISFYEKMQSDKGSIPDRFSAQQFSDYHSELNMSSLELGDSALYFCASSLGQANTEAFFGQGTRLTVV.

The CDR3 reads CASSFDSLLYNEQFF. In nucleotides, the CDR3 is TGCGCCAGCAGTTTCGACAGCCTACTTTACAATGAGCAGTTCTTC. The rearrangement uses TRBV5-1 and TRBJ2-1; D possibly corresponds to TRBD1 (5 bases). The germline V gene has CDR1 SGHRS and CDR2 YFSETQ. The CDR3 has 15 amino acids. The V gene lost 5 bases and the J gene lost 4 bases, with 16 bases spanning the gap.

The V call is TRBV6-5, the J call TRBJ1-5; 9 nucleotides agree with TRBD1. J lost 3 bases, V lost 8 bases, and 5 bases had no gene match. The CDR3 has 14 amino acids. CDR1 MNHEY and CDR2 SVGAGI come from the germline V gene. The chain's CDR3 is CASLGQGLNQPQHF. In DNA, the CDR3 is TGTGCCAGCCTTGGACAGGGGCTCAATCAGCCCCAGCATTTT.

The chain combines TRBV6-5 with TRBJ1-5; TRBD1 agrees at 7 bases. The length of the CDR3 is 15 residues. Germline CDR1 reads MNHEY; CDR2 reads SVGAGI. Trimming removed 6 bases from V and 3 bases from J; junction bases left unmatched: 8. CDR3 DNA: TGTGCCAGCAGGGCCTCGGACAGGTTCAATCAGCCCCAGCATTTT. Its protein product is CASRASDRFNQPQHF.

This clone has a handful of counts. The chain has TRBV5-1 and TRBJ1-2; D is unresolved. The V end was cut by 1 base, the J end by 3 bases, with 10 bases between. This CDR3 contains 14 residues. CDR1 is SGHRS, CDR2 YFSETQ, per germline. The CDR3 sequence: CASSLFLADYGYTF. DNA of the CDR3: TGCGCCAGCAGCTTGTTTCTAGCGGACTATGGCTACACCTTC. Variable domain in full (rest from reference TRBV5-1 and TRBJ1-2): KAGVTQTPRYLIKTRGQQVTLSCSPISGHRSVSWYQQTPGQGLQFLFEYFSETQRNKGNFPGRFSGRQFSNSRSEMNVSTLELGDSALYLCASSLFLADYGYTFGSGTRLTVV.

The rearrangement joins TRBV7-9 to TRBJ2-1; 7 bases line up with TRBD2. V shed 5 bases and J 10 bases; nucleotides not matched to a gene: 17. The CDR3 is 16 amino acids. Germline CDR1 reads SEHNR; CDR2 reads FQNEAQ (reference sequence). The CDR3 region has the DNA TGTGCCAGCAGCCCCGGTGGTCGGCGGGAGAAGGGGGAGCAGTTCTTC. Its translation is CASSPGGRREKGEQFF. Combining the CDR3 with reference TRBV7-9 and TRBJ2-1 gives the whole variable domain DTGVSQNPRHKITKRGQNVTFRCDPISEHNRLYWYRQTLGQGPEFLTYFQNEAQLEKSRLLSDRFSAERPKGSFSTLEIQRTEQGDSAMYLCASSPGGRREKGEQFFGPGTRLTVL.

The chain uses TRBV7-2 and TRBJ2-5, with a possible D match to TRBD1 (6 bases). V gave up 5 bases and J gave up 2 bases, with 12 bases separating them. This CDR3 is built from 14 residues. From germline, CDR1 is SGHTA and CDR2 FQGNSA. CDR3 in amino acids: CASSLQGIQETQYF. The DNA for the CDR3 is TGTGCCAGCAGCCTCCAGGGGATACAAGAGACCCAGTACTTC.

V usage is TRBV11-2 and J usage is TRBJ2-6; 12 positions match TRBD1. Germline CDR1 reads SGHAT; CDR2 reads FQNNGV. This CDR3 has 19 amino acids. Trimming cost V 5 bases and J 4 bases; bases outside gene matches: 12. CDR3 DNA sequence: TGTGCCAGCAGCCTAGGTTGGGGACAGGGGGCAACGGGGGCCAACGTCCTGACTTTC. Its translation is CASSLGWGQGATGANVLTF.

V gene TRBV9 combines with J gene TRBJ2-3, with 7 bases lining up with TRBD2. The CDR3 length is 16 residues. Germline V gene lookup returns CDR1 SGDLS and CDR2 YYNGEE. Trimming removed 0 bases from V and 4 bases from J; junction bases left unmatched: 8. Here the CDR3 reads CASSVDGGSVADTQYF. In nucleotides, the CDR3 is TGTGCCAGCAGCGTAGACGGCGGGAGTGTGGCAGATACGCAGTATTTT.

This chain links TRBV11-3 with TRBJ1-4; D possibly corresponds to TRBD1 (6 bases). Germline CDR1 SGHNT, CDR2 YENEEA. The CDR3 runs to 14 residues. V was cut by 8 bases and J by 3 bases, with 13 bases left in between. CDR3 residues: CASGTGKANEKLFF. The CDR3, as DNA: TGTGCCAGCGGAACAGGGAAGGCTAATGAAAAACTGTTTTTT. Variable domain in full (rest from reference TRBV11-3 and TRBJ1-4): EAGVVQSPRYKIIEKKQPVAFWCNPISGHNTLYWYLQNLGQGPELLIRYENEEAVDDSQLPKDRFSAERLKGVDSTLKIQPAELGDSAVYLCASGTGKANEKLFFGSGTQLSVL.